The T cell receptor beta chain described here comes from a study of blood T cell repertoires in COVID-19. Across the whole study: Acute-phase and convalescent COVID-19 samples originated in the United States, Italy and Spain.

In the study's own analysis: Estimates of nucleated cell counts were drawn from the amplification of reference gene primers. Produced via immunoSEQ multiplex PCR; TCRdb's table is partial and in-frame only. V and J calls and clone size are those listed in that table; D and trimming were worked out from the DNA. The sample consists of about 300,000 clones, 80% to 95% of them appearing once. Patients in Seattle were enrolled during active infection, then followed longitudinally. CDR1 and CDR2 from the germline V gene are MNHEY and SMNVEV (reference sequence). The CDR3 extends over 17 amino acids. J was trimmed by 3 bases and V by 5 bases; bases with no gene match: 15.

This TCR was sampled from a woman aged 25 to 39 with COVID-19, enrolled during active disease. Sequenced: peripheral blood. The chain uses TRBV27 and TRBJ2-7; 8 bases fit TRBD2. DNA for the CDR3: TGTGCCAGCAGTCTAATTTCCTCCGGGACTAGTTTCTACGAGCAGTACTTC. It yields the protein CASSLISSGTSFYEQYF.